The following is a TCR beta chain sequence with its context. What it binds is not known. This entry comes from a study of PD-1 blockade in classical Hodgkin lymphoma. General observations from the study: Repertoire difference causes, possibly disease activity or prior therapy, remain undefined. Patients excluded were those beginning nivolumab under 1 year after ASCT.

Generated by immunoSEQ multiplex PCR, the TCRdb table keeps only in-frame clones and is missing some. In the table there are 60,000 or so clones, around nine tenths of which are singletons. No patient escaped relapse after autologous stem cell transplantation, and brentuximab vedotin exposure varied. Classifying best responses yielded complete response, partial response or progressive disease. CDR3 length equals 13 residues. Germline V gene data show CDR1 as KGHSH and CDR2 as LQKENI. The V end lost 5 bases, the J end lost 0 bases, and 5 bases lay between the germline ends. The source was peripheral blood mononuclear cells (PBMCs), collected at baseline. The chain couples TRBV18 to TRBJ1-3; D remains unclear. This clonotype was sampled from a human donor with classical Hodgkin lymphoma. The CDR3 sequence: CASSESSGNTIYF. CDR3 bases: TGTGCCAGCTCAGAGTCCTCTGGAAACACCATATATTTT.